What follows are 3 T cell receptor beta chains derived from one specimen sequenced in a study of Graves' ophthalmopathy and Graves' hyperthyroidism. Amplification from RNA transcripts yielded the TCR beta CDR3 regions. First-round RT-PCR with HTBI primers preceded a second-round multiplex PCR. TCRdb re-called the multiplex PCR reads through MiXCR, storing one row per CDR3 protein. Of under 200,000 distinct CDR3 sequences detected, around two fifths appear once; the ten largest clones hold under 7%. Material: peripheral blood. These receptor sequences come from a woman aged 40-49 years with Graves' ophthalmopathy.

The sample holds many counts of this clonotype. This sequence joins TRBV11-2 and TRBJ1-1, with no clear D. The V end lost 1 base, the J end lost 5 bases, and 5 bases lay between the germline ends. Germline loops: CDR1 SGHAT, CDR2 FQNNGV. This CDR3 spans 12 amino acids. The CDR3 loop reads CASSLGRTEAFF. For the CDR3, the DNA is TGTGCCAGCAGCTTAGGTAGGACTGAAGCTTTCTTT.

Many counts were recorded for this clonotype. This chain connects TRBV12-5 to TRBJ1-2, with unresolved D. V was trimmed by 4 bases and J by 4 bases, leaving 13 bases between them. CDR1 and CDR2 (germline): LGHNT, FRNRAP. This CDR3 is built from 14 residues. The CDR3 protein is CASGSAGRTYGYTF. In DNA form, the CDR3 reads TGTGCTAGTGGTTCCGCCGGACGGACCTATGGCTACACCTTC. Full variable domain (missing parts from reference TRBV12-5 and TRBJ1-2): DARVTQTPRHKVTEMGQEVTMRCQPILGHNTVFWYRQTMMQGLELLAYFRNRAPLDDSGMPKDRFSAEMPDATLATLKIQPSEPRDSAVYFCASGSAGRTYGYTFGSGTRLTVV.

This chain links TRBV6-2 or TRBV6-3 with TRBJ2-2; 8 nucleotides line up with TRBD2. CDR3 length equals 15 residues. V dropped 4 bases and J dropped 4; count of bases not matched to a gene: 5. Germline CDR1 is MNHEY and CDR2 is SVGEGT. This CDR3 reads CASSLGTRFTGELFF. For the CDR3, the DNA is TGTGCCAGCAGTTTGGGGACTAGATTCACCGGGGAGCTGTTTTTT.